This is a list of T cell receptor beta chains from one sample in a study of T cells in Graves' hyperthyroidism and ophthalmopathy. MiXCR, applied by TCRdb to the multiplex PCR reads, yields one record per CDR3 protein. The repertoire holds about 350,000 distinct CDR3 sequences, approximately 17% seen once, with 34% in the top ten. The sequencing input was blood. Receptor source: a young woman with Graves' hyperthyroidism that later progressed to Graves' ophthalmopathy. The CDR3 runs from the conserved cysteine through the conserved F or W. A D gene is named only where the DNA matches it firmly. Some rows have no size entry. The others give once, few or many, or a class for an expanded clone.

V,size,J,D,CDR3,DNA
TRBV19,.,TRBJ1-2,TRBD1,CASSIEGQGGYGYTF,TGTGCCAGTAGTATAGAGGGACAGGGGGGCTATGGCTACACCTTC
TRBV2,many,TRBJ1-2,.,CASSENPGFPSGYTF,TGTGCCAGCAGTGAGAACCCAGGCTTTCCTAGTGGCTACACCTTC
TRBV12-3/TRBV12-4,many,TRBJ1-3,.,CASSLGGAGNTIYF,TGTGCCAGCAGTTTAGGGGGGGCTGGAAACACCATATATTTT
TRBV5-1,many,TRBJ1-1,.,CASSLPGSSKNTEAFF,TGCGCCAGCAGCTTGCCAGGCTCCTCGAAGAACACTGAAGCTTTCTTT
TRBV2,many,TRBJ2-2,.,CASSLTNTGELFF,TGTGCCAGCAGTCTTACGAACACCGGGGAGCTGTTTTTT
TRBV5-1,.,TRBJ2-6,TRBD2,CASSLGLAGVSGANVLTF,TGCGCCAGCAGCTTGGGGCTAGCGGGGGTCTCTGGGGCCAACGTCCTGACTTTC
TRBV5-1,many,TRBJ2-1,TRBD1,CASSLAPGGSYNEQFF,TGTGCCAGCAGCTTAGCGCCAGGGGGCTCCTACAATGAGCAGTTCTTC
TRBV5-1,many,TRBJ2-2,.,CASSLDRGSTGELFF,TGCGCCAGCAGCTTAGATAGGGGAAGCACCGGGGAGCTGTTTTTT
TRBV29-1,.,TRBJ2-1,TRBD1,CSIPLGQGLGNEQFF,TGCAGCATTCCCCTCGGACAGGGTCTGGGCAATGAGCAGTTCTTC
TRBV2,.,TRBJ2-5,TRBD2,CASSELASGRGTQYF,TGTGCCAGCAGTGAGTTGGCTAGCGGAAGGGGGACCCAGTACTTC
TRBV7-9,many,TRBJ2-7,.,CASSRDPEREQYF,TGTGCCAGCAGCAGGGACCCGGAGAGGGAGCAGTACTTC
TRBV30,.,TRBJ1-2,TRBD1,CAWTLASEGAAYYGYTF,TGTGCCTGGACTCTAGCGAGTGAGGGGGCCGCTTACTATGGCTACACCTTC
TRBV2,many,TRBJ2-7,.,CASSEQTYEQYF,TGTGCCAGCAGTGAACAGACATACGAGCAGTACTTC
TRBV2,many,TRBJ2-1,TRBD2,CASKGGTSGGEQFF,TGTGCCAGCAAGGGCGGGACTAGCGGGGGGGAGCAGTTCTTC
TRBV7-9,few,TRBJ1-1,.,CASSSSPRGDDAPIAFF,TGTGCCAGCAGCTCGTCGCCGAGGGGGGACGACGCCCCAATAGCTTTCTTT
TRBV7-9,.,TRBJ2-7,TRBD1,CASSSPGQGSSYEQYF,TGTGCCAGCAGCTCCCCCGGACAGGGGAGCTCCTACGAGCAGTACTTC
TRBV19,many,TRBJ1-1,.,CASSIGGGQGNTEAFF,TGTGCCAGTAGTATAGGAGGAGGTCAGGGCAACACTGAAGCTTTCTTT
TRBV6-1,few,TRBJ1-5,.,CASSSVGGQPQHF,TGTGCCAGCAGTTCCGTTGGGGGTCAGCCCCAGCATTTT
TRBV29-1,few,TRBJ2-3,.,CSAAAPDWDADTQYF,TGCAGCGCGGCCGCCCCCGATTGGGACGCAGATACGCAGTATTTT
TRBV27,many,TRBJ1-1,.,CASSSEHRNTEAFF,TGTGCCAGCAGTTCTGAACACAGGAACACTGAAGCTTTCTTT
TRBV18,.,TRBJ2-2,TRBD2,CASTGLARNTGELFF,TGTGCCAGCACAGGACTAGCGAGGAACACCGGGGAGCTGTTTTTT
TRBV10-3,many,TRBJ2-2,.,CAISGHGNTGELFF,TGTGCCATCAGTGGCCACGGGAACACCGGGGAGCTGTTTTTT
TRBV11-1,.,TRBJ1-1,.,CASSSLQGAEAFF,TGTGCCAGCAGCTCATTACAGGGTGCTGAAGCTTTCTTT
TRBV13,many,TRBJ2-1,TRBD2,CASSLAGTRVHEQFF,TGTGCCAGCAGCTTAGCGGGGACTAGGGTCCATGAGCAGTTCTTC
TRBV20-1,.,TRBJ2-1,TRBD2,CSASGLAGGRDNEQFF,TGCAGTGCTAGCGGACTAGCGGGGGGCCGAGACAATGAGCAGTTCTTC
TRBV7-9,many,TRBJ1-1,.,CASSLSGVGTEAFF,TGTGCCAGCAGCTTGTCAGGGGTGGGGACTGAAGCTTTCTTT
TRBV30,many,TRBJ2-2,TRBD2,CAWSDGLAPFPTGELFF,TGTGCCTGGAGTGATGGACTAGCTCCCTTCCCCACCGGGGAGCTGTTTTTT
TRBV29-1,few,TRBJ2-1,TRBD2,CSAAGTSGGYEQFF,TGCAGCGCCGCGGGTACTAGCGGCGGGTATGAGCAGTTCTTC
TRBV7-2,many,TRBJ2-7,.,CASSPSRDEVYEQYF,TGTGCCAGCAGCCCCTCGCGGGACGAGGTCTACGAGCAGTACTTC
TRBV30,many,TRBJ1-3,.,CAWSRGLSGNTIYF,TGTGCCTGGAGTAGGGGCCTCTCTGGAAACACCATATATTTT
TRBV12-3/TRBV12-4,many,TRBJ2-7,TRBD1,CASQGGGSYEQYF,TGTGCCAGCCAAGGGGGCGGATCCTACGAGCAGTACTTC
TRBV3-1,.,TRBJ1-4,.,CASSQSGEKLFF,TGTGCCAGCAGCCAGTCTGGGGAAAAACTGTTTTTT
TRBV19,.,TRBJ1-5,.,CASSIQDYGNQPQHF,TGTGCCAGTAGTATCCAGGATTATGGCAATCAGCCCCAGCATTTT
TRBV7-2,many,TRBJ2-1,.,CASSPVGSNNEQFF,TGTGCCAGCAGCCCCGTTGGAAGCAACAATGAGCAGTTCTTC
TRBV28,.,TRBJ2-1,TRBD2,CASSITSGRMNEQFF,TGCGCCAGCAGCATCACTAGCGGGAGAATGAATGAGCAGTTCTTC
TRBV19,.,TRBJ2-1,.,CASSIGGDYNEQFF,TGTGCCAGTAGTATAGGCGGGGACTACAATGAGCAGTTCTTC
TRBV5-1,many,TRBJ1-1,.,CASFVRPSMNTEAFF,TGCGCCAGCTTCGTTCGACCTTCTATGAACACTGAAGCTTTCTTT
TRBV20-1,few,TRBJ1-1,TRBD1,CSAGRGWGTEAFF,TGCAGTGCTGGCAGGGGGTGGGGCACTGAAGCTTTCTTT
TRBV19,many,TRBJ1-6,.,CASRLSSYNSPLHF,TGTGCCAGTAGGTTGAGCTCCTATAATTCACCCCTCCACTTT
TRBV2,.,TRBJ2-1,.,CATEDWTSSYNEQFF,TGTGCCACCGAGGACTGGACGAGCTCCTACAATGAGCAGTTCTTC
TRBV6-1,many,TRBJ2-6,TRBD1,CASSSRTGRSGANVLTF,TGTGCCAGCAGTTCGAGGACAGGGCGGTCTGGGGCCAACGTCCTGACTTTC
TRBV3-1,many,TRBJ2-7,TRBD2,CASSKGTSGSGSYEQYF,TGTGCCAGCAGCAAAGGGACTAGCGGGAGTGGATCCTACGAGCAGTACTTC